The source of this T cell receptor (beta chain) is a study of T cells in Graves' hyperthyroidism and ophthalmopathy. Study observations and caveats: The model anticipated ophthalmopathy a median around six months pre-onset.

This clonotype was found a few times. Its target is not known. RNA transcripts provided the source from which TCR beta CDR3 regions were amplified. Initially, a first-round RT-PCR of the TCR CDR3 employed the HTBI primer set. TCRdb re-analysed the multiplex PCR reads in MiXCR, keeping a single row per CDR3 protein. This table holds 480,000 or so distinct CDR3 sequences, approximately 48% found once. V was pared by 5 bases and J by 0 bases, with 17 bases between. The CDR3 covers 16 residues. Germline V gives CDR1 MNHEY, CDR2 SVGAGI. The V gene is TRBV6-5, the J gene TRBJ2-7, with D tentatively TRBD1 (6 bases). The source material was peripheral blood or thyroid tissue (not recorded which). This TCR came from an adult woman with Graves' disease, either hyperthyroidism or ophthalmopathy (not recorded which). The CDR3 loop is CASSGDRGTLSYEQYF. Written as DNA, the CDR3 is TGTGCCAGCAGTGGCGACCGTGGGACACTCTCCTACGAGCAGTACTTC.